This record concerns one T cell receptor beta chain sequence. As yet, its antigen is unknown. This specimen belongs to a study of shared clonotypes between healthy human individuals. Study outcomes and limitations: A limitation of the genetic and exposure-history diversity represented arose from few donors. Among non-shared clonotypes, generation probabilities were lower than among those shared by all four donors.

Only in-frame clones appear in the TCRdb table, and some are missing; sequencing was by immunoSEQ multiplex PCR. The sample holds roughly 2 million clones, roughly 94% seen once. CDR1 SGHDT and CDR2 YYEEEE come from the germline V gene. Trimming took 4 bases from V and 4 from J, leaving 18 bases between them. The CDR3 contains 15 residues. It was into CD45RA+ naive and CD45RA-negative memory subsets that the CD4+ cells were split. The source of this sequence is a man between 18 and 29 years old in good health. What was sequenced was naive CD4+ T cells sorted from blood. Subset denoted: CD45RA+ positively selected. The chain carries TRBV5-6 and TRBJ2-7; D may be TRBD2 (6 bases). CDR3 nucleotides: TGTGCCAGCAGCCCCTTTTTCAGCGGGTCTTACGAGCAGTACTTC. Residues: CASSPFFSGSYEQYF.